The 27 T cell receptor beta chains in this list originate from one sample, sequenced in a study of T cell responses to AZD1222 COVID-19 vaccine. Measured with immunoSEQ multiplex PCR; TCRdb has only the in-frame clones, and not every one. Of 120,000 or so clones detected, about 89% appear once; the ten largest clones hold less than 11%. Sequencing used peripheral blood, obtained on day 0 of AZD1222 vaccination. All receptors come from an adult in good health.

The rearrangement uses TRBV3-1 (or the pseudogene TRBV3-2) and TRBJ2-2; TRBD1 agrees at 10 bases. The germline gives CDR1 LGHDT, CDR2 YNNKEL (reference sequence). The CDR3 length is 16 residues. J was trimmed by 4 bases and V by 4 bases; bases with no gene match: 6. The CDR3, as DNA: TGTGCCAGCAGCCCCTCGGACAGGGGGATCACCGGGGAGCTGTTTTTT. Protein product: CASSPSDRGITGELFF.

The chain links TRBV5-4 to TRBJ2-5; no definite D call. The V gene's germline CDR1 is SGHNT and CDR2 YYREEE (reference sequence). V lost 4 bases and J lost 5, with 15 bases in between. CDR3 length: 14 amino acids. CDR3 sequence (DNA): TGTGCCAGCAGCCAGGACGGCCAGCCGGAGACCCAGTACTTC. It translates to CASSQDGQPETQYF.

In DNA form, the CDR3 reads TGTGCCAGCAGCCTAGACAGCTACAATGAGCAGTTCTTC. Its translation is CASSLDSYNEQFF. This chain joins TRBV12-3 or TRBV12-4 and TRBJ2-1; D possibly corresponds to TRBD1 (5 bases). This CDR3 spans 13 amino acids. V gave up 6 bases and J gave up 3 bases, with 9 bases separating them.

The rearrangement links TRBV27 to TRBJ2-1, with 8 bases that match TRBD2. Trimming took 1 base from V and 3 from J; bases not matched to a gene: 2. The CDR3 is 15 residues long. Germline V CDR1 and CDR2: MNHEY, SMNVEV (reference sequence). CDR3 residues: CASSLLAGFYNEQFF. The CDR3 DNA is TGTGCCAGCAGTTTATTAGCGGGATTCTACAATGAGCAGTTCTTC.

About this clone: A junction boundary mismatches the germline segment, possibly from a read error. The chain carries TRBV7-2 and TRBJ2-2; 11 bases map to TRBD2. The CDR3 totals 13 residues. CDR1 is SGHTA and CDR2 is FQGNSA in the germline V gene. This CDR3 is CASSLAGGGELFF. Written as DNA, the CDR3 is TGTGCCAGCAGCCTAGCGGGAGGCGGGGAGCTGTTTTTT.

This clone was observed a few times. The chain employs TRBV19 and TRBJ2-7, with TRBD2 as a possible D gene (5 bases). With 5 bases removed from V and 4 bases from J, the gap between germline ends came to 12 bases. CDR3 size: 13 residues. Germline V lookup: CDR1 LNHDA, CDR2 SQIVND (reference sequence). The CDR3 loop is CASSFEGGYEQYF. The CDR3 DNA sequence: TGTGCCAGTAGTTTCGAGGGCGGGTACGAGCAGTACTTC.

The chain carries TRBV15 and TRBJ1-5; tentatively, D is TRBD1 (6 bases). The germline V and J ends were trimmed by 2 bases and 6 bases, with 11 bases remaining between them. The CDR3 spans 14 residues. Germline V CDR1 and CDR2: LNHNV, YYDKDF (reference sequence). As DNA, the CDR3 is TGTGCCACCAGCAGACGGACAGACGTTCAGCCCCAGCATTTT. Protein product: CATSRRTDVQPQHF.

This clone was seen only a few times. The CDR3 DNA is TGTGCCAGCAGGGGGAGGACAGAGGATAACTATGGCTACACCTTC. It encodes CASRGRTEDNYGYTF. The chain joins TRBV27 to TRBJ1-2; the D gene is possibly TRBD1 (6 bases). Germline CDR1 is MNHEY and CDR2 is SMNVEV (reference sequence). This CDR3 contains 15 residues. V lost 6 bases, J lost 1 base, and 15 bases lay in between.

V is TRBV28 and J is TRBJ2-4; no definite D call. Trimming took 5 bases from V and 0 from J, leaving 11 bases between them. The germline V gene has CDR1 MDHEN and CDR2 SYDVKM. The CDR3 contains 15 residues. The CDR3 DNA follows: TGTGCCAGCAGTGTACTCACTATAGCCAAAAACATTCAGTACTTC. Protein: CASSVLTIAKNIQYF.

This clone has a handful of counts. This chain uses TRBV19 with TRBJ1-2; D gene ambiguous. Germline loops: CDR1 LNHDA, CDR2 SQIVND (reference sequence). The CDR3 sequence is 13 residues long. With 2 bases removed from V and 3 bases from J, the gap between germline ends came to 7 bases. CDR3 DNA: TGTGCCAGTAGTATAAACCCAGACTATGGCTACACCTTC. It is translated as CASSINPDYGYTF.

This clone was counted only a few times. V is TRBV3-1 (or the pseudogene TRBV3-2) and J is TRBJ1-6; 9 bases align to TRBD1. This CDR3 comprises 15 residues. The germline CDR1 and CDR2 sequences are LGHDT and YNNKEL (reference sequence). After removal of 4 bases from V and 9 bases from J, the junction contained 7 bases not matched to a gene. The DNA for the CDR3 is TGTGCCAGCAGCCCCGGGGACAGGGCCAGTTCACCCCTCCACTTT. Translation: CASSPGDRASSPLHF.

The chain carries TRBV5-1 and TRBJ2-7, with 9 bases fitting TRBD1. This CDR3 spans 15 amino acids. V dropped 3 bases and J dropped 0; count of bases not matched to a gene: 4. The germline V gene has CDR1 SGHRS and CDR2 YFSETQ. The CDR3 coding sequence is TGCGCCAGCAGCTCGGGACAGGGCCTCTCCTACGAGCAGTACTTC. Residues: CASSSGQGLSYEQYF. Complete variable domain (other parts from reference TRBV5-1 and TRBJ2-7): KAGVTQTPRYLIKTRGQQVTLSCSPISGHRSVSWYQQTPGQGLQFLFEYFSETQRNKGNFPGRFSGRQFSNSRSEMNVSTLELGDSALYLCASSSGQGLSYEQYFGPGTRLTVT.

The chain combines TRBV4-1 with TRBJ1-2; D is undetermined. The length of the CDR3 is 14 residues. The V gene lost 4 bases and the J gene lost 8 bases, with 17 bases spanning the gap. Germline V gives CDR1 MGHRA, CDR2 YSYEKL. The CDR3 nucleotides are TGCGCCAGCAGCCCCCTCAGCCCTCCCGACGGCTACACCTTC. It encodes CASSPLSPPDGYTF.

CDR3: CASSPRQQETQYF. CDR3 DNA: TGTGCCAGCAGCCCGAGGCAACAAGAGACCCAGTACTTC. The chain links TRBV12-3 or TRBV12-4 to TRBJ2-5; no clear D gene. Trimming left V 6 bases short and J 2 bases short, with 10 bases between. The CDR3 runs to 13 residues.

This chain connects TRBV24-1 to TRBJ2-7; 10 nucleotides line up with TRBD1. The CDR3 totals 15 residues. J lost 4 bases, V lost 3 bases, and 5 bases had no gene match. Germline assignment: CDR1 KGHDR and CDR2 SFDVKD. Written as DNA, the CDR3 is TGTGCCACCAGTGATCCCGGACAGGGGGATTACGAGCAGTACTTC. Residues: CATSDPGQGDYEQYF.

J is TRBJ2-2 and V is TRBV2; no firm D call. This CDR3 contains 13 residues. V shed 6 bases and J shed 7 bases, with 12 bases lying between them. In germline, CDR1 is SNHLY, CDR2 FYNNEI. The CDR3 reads CASSRNGGGELFF. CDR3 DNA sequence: TGTGCCAGCAGCAGAAATGGCGGCGGGGAGCTGTTTTTT.

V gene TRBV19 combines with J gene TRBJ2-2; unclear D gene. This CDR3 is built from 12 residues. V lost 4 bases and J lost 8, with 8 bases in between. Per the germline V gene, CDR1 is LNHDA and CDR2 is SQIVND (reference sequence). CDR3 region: CASSTAAGELFF. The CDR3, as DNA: TGTGCCAGTAGTACCGCCGCAGGGGAGCTGTTTTTT.

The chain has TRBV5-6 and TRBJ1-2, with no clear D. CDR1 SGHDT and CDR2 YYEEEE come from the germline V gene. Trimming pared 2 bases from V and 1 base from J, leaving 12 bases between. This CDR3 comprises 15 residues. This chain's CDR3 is CASSLIQLLNYGYTF. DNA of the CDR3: TGTGCCAGCAGCTTAATCCAGCTACTTAACTATGGCTACACCTTC.

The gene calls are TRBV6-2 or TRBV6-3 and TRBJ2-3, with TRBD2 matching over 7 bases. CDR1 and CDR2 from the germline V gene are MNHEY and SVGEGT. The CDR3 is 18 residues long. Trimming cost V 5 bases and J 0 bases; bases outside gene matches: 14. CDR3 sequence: CASSQREQSTSSTDTQYF. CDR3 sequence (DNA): TGTGCCAGCAGTCAGCGGGAACAAAGCACTTCTAGCACAGATACGCAGTATTTT.

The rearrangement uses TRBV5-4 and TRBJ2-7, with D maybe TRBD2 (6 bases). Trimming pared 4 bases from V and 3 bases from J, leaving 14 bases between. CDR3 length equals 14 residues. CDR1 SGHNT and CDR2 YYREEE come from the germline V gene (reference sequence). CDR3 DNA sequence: TGTGCCAGCAGCGCTGATAGCGGCTTCTACGAGCAGTACTTC. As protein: CASSADSGFYEQYF.

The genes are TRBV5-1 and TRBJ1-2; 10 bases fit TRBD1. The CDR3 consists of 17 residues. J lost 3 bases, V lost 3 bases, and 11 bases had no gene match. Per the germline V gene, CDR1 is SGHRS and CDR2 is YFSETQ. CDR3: CASSSGTGVFGDYGYTF. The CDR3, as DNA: TGCGCCAGCAGCTCCGGGACAGGGGTATTTGGGGACTATGGCTACACCTTC.

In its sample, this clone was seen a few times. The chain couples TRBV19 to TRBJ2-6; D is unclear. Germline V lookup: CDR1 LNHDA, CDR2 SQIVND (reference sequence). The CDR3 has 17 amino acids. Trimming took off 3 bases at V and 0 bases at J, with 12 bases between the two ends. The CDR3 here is CASSMPPFVSGANVLTF. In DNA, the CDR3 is TGTGCCAGTAGTATGCCCCCCTTCGTCTCTGGGGCCAACGTCCTGACTTTC.

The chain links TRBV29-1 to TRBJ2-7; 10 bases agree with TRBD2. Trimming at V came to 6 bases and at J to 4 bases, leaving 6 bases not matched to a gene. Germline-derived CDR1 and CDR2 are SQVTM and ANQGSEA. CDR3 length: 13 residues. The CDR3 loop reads CSVGLAAGYEQYF. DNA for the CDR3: TGCAGCGTAGGACTAGCGGCAGGATACGAGCAGTACTTC.

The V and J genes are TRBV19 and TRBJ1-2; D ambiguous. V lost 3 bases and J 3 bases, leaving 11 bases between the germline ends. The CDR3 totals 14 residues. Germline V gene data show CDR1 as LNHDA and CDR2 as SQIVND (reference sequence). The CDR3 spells CASSMSRNDYGYTF. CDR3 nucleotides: TGTGCCAGTAGTATGTCGCGAAACGACTATGGCTACACCTTC.

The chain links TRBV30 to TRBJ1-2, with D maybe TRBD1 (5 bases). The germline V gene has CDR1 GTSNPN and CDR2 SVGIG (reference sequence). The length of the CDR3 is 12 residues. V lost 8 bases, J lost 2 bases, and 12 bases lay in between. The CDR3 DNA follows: TGTGCCGGTACCGGGGCCAACTATGGCTACACCTTC. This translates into CAGTGANYGYTF.

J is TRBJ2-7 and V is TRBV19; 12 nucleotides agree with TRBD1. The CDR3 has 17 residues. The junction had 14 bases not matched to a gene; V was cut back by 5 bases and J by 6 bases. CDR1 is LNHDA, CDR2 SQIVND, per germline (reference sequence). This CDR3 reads CASSLGTGGAGGSEQYF. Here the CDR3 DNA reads TGTGCCAGTAGTCTTGGGACAGGGGGCGCCGGAGGGAGCGAGCAGTACTTC.

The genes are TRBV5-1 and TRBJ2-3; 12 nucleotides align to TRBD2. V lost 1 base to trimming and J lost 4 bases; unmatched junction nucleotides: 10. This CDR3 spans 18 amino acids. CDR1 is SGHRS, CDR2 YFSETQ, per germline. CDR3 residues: CASSLLPSGGAGSDTQYF. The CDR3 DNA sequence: TGCGCCAGCAGCTTGCTCCCTAGCGGGGGGGCGGGCTCAGATACGCAGTATTTT.